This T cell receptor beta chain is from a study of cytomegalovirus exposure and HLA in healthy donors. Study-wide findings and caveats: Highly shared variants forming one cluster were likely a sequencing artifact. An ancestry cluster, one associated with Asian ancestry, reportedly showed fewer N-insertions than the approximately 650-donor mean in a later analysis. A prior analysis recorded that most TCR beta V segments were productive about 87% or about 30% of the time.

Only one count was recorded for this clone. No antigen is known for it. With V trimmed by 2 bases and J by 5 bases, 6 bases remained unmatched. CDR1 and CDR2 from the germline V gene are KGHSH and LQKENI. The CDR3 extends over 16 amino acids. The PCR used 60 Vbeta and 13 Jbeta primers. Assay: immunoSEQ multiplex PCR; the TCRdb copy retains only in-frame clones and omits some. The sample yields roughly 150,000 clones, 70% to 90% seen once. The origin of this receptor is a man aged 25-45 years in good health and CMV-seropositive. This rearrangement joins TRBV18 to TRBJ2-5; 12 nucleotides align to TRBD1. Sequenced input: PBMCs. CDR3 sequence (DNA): TGTGCCAGCTCACCAAACAGGGACAGGGGGCGTGAGACCCAGTACTTC. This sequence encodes CASSPNRDRGRETQYF.